This T cell receptor (beta chain) was documented in a study of shared clonotypes between healthy human individuals. The study, taken as a whole, reports: It was observed that 4% to 6% of naive CD4 clonotypes were shared across several donors.

Original handling: ImmunoSEQ yielded junction-only sequences lacking quality scores, so filtering differed. Profiled with immunoSEQ multiplex PCR; TCRdb holds only in-frame clones, not every one. That table supplies the V and J calls and clone size; D and trimming were determined from the DNA. This sample has about 2.2 million clones, with just over 90% found just once. J lost 4 bases, V lost 4 bases, and 11 bases had no gene match. The CDR3 is made up of 17 amino acids. CDR1 is SGHTA, CDR2 FQGTGA, per germline. With regard to this clone: Its cognate antigen is unknown.

Naive CD8 cells comprised CD45RO-negative, CCR7-positively selected cells, excluding terminally differentiated effector memory CD45RA+ cells. The donors, healthy adults who were HIV-negative, had experienced no recent acute infections or vaccinations. The clonotype originates from a young man in good health. Some clones in this sample may be carry-over from other donors' samples. The rearrangement joins TRBV7-3 to TRBJ2-3, with 10 bases that match TRBD2. Material: naive CD8+ T cells from PBMCs. The CDR3 reads CASSSGLAGDGPDTQYF. The CDR3 nucleotides read TGTGCCAGCAGCTCGGGGCTAGCGGGAGATGGACCAGATACGCAGTATTTT.